This T cell receptor (beta chain) derives from a study of T cell repertoires in aging, cancer and after chemotherapy. Study conclusions and caveats: In healthy donors, age-related TCR diversity loss mainly reflected lost richness.

Amplification of TCR beta used genomic DNA extracted from peripheral blood. TRB rearrangements spanning V, D and J were amplified using mixed TRB-A/B primers. Via MiXCR, TCRdb re-called the multiplex PCR reads, giving one row per CDR3 protein. The sample yields 1,800 or so distinct CDR3 sequences, around a third seen once. This clonotype was observed a few times. Its target is not known. The TCR was taken from a human donor with a solid tumor. The sample was blood.

The CDR3 here is CASSYAGQNYNSPLHF. In DNA form, the CDR3 reads TGTGCCAGCAGTTACGCGGGACAGAACTATAATTCACCCCTCCACTTT. The chain joins TRBV6-5 to TRBJ1-6; TRBD1 agrees at 7 bases. Per germline, CDR1 MNHEY and CDR2 SVGAGI. CDR3 length: 16 residues. With 2 bases clipped from V and 3 bases from J, the junction kept 4 bases outside the gene matches.